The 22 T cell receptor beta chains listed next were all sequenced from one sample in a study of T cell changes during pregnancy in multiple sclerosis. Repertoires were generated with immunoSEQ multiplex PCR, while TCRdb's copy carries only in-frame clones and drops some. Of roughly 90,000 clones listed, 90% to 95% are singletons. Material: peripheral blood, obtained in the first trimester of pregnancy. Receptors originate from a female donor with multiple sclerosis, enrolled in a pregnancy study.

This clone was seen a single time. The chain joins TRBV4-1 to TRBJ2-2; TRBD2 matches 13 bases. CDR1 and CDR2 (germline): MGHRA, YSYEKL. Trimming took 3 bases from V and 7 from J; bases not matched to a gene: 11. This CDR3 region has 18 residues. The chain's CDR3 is CASSHGGLAGSVVGELFF. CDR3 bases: TGCGCCAGCAGCCATGGGGGACTAGCGGGGTCCGTTGTCGGGGAGCTGTTTTTT.

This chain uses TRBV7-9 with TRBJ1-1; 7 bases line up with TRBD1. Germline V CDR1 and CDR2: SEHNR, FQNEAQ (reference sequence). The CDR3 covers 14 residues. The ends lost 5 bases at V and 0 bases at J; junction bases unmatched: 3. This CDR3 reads CASSPGQLNTEAFF. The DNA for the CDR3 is TGTGCCAGCAGCCCGGGACAGCTGAACACTGAAGCTTTCTTT. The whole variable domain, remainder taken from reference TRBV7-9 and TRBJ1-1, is DTGVSQNPRHKITKRGQNVTFRCDPISEHNRLYWYRQTLGQGPEFLTYFQNEAQLEKSRLLSDRFSAERPKGSFSTLEIQRTEQGDSAMYLCASSPGQLNTEAFFGQGTRLTVV.

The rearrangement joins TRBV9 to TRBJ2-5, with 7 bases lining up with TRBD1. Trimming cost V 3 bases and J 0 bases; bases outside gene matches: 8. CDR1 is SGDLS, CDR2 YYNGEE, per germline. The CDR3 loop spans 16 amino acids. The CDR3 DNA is TGTGCCAGCAGCGCCGGACAGGCTCAGTACCAAGAGACCCAGTACTTC. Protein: CASSAGQAQYQETQYF. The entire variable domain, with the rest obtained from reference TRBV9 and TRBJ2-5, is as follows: DSGVTQTPKHLITATGQRVTLRCSPRSGDLSVYWYQQSLDQGLQFLIQYYNGEERAKGNILERFSAQQFPDLHSELNLSSLELGDSALYFCASSAGQAQYQETQYFGPGTRLLVL.

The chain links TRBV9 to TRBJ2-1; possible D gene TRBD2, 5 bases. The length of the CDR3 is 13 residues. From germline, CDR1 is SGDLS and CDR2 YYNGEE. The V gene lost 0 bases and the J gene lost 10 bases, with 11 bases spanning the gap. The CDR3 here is CASSVGGWREQFF. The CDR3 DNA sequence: TGTGCCAGCAGCGTAGGAGGGTGGAGGGAGCAGTTCTTC.

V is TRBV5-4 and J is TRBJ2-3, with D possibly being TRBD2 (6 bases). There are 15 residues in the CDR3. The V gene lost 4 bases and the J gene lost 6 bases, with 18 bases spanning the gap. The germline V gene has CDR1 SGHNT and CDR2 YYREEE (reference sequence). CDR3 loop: CASSQWDGLADTQYF. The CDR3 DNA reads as TGTGCCAGCAGCCAATGGGACGGTCTAGCGGATACGCAGTATTTT.

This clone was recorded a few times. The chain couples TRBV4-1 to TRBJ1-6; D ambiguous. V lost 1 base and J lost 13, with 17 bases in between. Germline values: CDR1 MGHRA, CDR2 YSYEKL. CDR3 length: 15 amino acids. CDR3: CASSQGLFGAAPLHF. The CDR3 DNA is TGCGCCAGCAGCCAAGGGTTATTCGGAGCGGCTCCCCTCCACTTT.

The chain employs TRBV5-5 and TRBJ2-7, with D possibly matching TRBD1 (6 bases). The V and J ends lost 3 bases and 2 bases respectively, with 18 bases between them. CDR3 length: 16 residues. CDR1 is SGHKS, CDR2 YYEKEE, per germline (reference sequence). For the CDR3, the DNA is TGTGCCAGCAGCTCCCGTCTGGACAGCCCGCCCTACGAGCAGTACTTC. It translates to CASSSRLDSPPYEQYF.

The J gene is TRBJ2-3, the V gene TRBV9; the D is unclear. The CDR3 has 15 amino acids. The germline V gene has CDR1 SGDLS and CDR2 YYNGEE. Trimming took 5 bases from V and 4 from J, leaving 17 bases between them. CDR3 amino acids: CASSLSGLAPDTQYF. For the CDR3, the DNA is TGTGCCAGCAGTCTCAGTGGCTTAGCACCAGATACGCAGTATTTT.

CDR3 nucleotide sequence: TGTGCCAGCAGCCCGGCGGCTAGCGGGGGGATGACAGATACGCAGTATTTT. It is translated as CASSPAASGGMTDTQYF. The V and J genes are TRBV5-4 and TRBJ2-3, with TRBD2 identical over 11 bases. The CDR3 spans 17 residues. The germline CDR1 and CDR2 sequences are SGHNT and YYREEE (reference sequence). V gave up 4 bases and J gave up 3 bases; unmatched junction bases: 10.

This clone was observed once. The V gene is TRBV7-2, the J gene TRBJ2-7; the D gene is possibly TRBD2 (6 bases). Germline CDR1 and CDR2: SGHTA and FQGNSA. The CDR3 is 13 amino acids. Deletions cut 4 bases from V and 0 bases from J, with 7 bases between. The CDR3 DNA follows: TGTGCCAGCAGCTGGGGGGTCTCCTACGAGCAGTACTTC. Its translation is CASSWGVSYEQYF.

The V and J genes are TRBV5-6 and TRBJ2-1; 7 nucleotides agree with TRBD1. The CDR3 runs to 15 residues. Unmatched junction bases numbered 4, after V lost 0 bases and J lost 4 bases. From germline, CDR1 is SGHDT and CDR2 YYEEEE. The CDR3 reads CASSLGGTEYNEQFF. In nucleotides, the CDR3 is TGTGCCAGCAGCTTGGGTGGGACAGAATACAATGAGCAGTTCTTC.

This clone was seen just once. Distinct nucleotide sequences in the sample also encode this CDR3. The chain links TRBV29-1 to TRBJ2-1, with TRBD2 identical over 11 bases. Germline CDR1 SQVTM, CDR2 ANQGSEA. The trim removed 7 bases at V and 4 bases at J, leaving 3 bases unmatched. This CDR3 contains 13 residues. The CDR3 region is CSGSGGAYNEQFF. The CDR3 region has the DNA TGCAGCGGTAGCGGGGGGGCTTACAATGAGCAGTTCTTC.

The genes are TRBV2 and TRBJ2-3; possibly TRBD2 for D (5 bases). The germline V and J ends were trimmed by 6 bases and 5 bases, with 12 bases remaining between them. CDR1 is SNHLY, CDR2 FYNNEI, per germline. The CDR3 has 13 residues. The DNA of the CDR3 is TGTGCCAGCAGGGAGGACGCAGAAGATACGCAGTATTTT. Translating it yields CASREDAEDTQYF.

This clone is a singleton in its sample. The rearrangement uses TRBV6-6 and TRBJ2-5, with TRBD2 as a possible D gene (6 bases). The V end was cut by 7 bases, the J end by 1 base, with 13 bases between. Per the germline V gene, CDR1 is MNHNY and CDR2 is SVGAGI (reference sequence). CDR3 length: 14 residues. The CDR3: CASTKEGPQETQYF. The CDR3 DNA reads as TGTGCCAGCACTAAGGAGGGTCCCCAAGAGACCCAGTACTTC.

The CDR3 region is CASNLRGVVGNTEAFF. Written as DNA, the CDR3 is TGTGCCAGCAACCTCCGTGGAGTCGTAGGGAACACTGAAGCTTTCTTT. The chain employs TRBV11-2 and TRBJ1-1; no firm D call. The CDR3 is made up of 16 amino acids. Germline V gene data show CDR1 as SGHAT and CDR2 as FQNNGV. Trimming pared 7 bases from V and 1 base from J, leaving 19 bases between.

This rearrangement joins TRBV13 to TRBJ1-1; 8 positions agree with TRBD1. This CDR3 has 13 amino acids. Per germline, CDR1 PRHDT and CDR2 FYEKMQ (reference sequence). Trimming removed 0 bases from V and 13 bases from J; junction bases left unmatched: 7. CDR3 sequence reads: CASSLGRTGWRFF. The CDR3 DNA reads TGTGCCAGCAGCTTAGGGAGGACAGGGTGGCGTTTCTTT.

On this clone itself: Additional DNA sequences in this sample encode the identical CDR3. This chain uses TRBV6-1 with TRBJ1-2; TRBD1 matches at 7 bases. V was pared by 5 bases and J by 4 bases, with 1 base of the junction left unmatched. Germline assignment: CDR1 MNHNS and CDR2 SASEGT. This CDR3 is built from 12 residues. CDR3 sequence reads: CASSRDSYGYTF. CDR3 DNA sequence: TGTGCCAGCAGTAGGGACAGCTATGGCTACACCTTC.

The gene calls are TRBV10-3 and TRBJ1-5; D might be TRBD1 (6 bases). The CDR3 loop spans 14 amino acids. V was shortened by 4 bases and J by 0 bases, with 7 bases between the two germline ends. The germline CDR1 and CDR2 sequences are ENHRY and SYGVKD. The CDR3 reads CAISVDSSNQPQHF. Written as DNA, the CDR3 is TGTGCCATCAGTGTGGACAGTAGCAATCAGCCCCAGCATTTT.

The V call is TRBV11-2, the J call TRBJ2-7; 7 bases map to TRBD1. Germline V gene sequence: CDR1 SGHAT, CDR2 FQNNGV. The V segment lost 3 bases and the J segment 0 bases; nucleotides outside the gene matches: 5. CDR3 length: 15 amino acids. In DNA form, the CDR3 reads TGTGCCAGCAGCTTTGACGGGACAGTCTCCTACGAGCAGTACTTC. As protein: CASSFDGTVSYEQYF.

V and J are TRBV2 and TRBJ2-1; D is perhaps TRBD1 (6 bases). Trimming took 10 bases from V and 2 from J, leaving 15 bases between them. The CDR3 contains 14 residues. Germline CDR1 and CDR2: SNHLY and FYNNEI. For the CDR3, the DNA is TGTGCCACCTTTTCTGGGGACACCTACAATGAGCAGTTCTTC. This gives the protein CATFSGDTYNEQFF.

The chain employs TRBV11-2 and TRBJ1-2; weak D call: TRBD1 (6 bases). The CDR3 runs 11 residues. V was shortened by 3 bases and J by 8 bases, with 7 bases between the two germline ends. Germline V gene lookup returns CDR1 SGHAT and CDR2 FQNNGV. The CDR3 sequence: CASSFQGGYTF. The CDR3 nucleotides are TGTGCCAGCAGCTTTCAGGGGGGCTACACCTTC.

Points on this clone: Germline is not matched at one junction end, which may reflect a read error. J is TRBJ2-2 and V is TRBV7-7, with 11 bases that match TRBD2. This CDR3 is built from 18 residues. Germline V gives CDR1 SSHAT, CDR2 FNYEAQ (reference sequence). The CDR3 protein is CASSQLTSGGPITGELFF. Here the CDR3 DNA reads TGTGCTAGCAGCCAATTAACTAGCGGGGGCCCGATCACCGGGGAGCTGTTTTTT. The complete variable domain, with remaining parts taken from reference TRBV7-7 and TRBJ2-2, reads GAGVSQSPRYKVTKRGQDVTLRCDPISSHATLYWYQQALGQGPEFLTYFNYEAQPDKSGLPSDRFSAERPEGSISTLTIQRTEQRDSAMYRCASSQLTSGGPITGELFFGEGSRLTVL.